This passage covers 4 T cell receptor beta chains from one sample sequenced in a study of T cells in tuberculosis. This table comes from immunoSEQ multiplex PCR, and its TCRdb copy is limited to in-frame clones, with some not included. The repertoire holds tens of thousands of clones, over 75% seen once, with about 15% in the top ten. Material for sequencing was PBMCs. These receptors all come from a donor aged 10-29 years with latent tuberculosis or without tuberculosis infection.

This clone was counted a few times. The rearrangement joins TRBV4-1 to TRBJ1-6; 7 bases match TRBD1. The germline V gene encodes CDR1 MGHRA and CDR2 YSYEKL. Trimming at V came to 4 bases and at J to 8 bases, leaving 2 bases not matched to a gene. This CDR3 is 13 amino acids long. CDR3 loop: CASSLQGDSPLHF. The CDR3 DNA reads as TGCGCCAGCAGCCTTCAGGGGGATTCACCCCTCCACTTT.

The chain joins TRBV5-6 to TRBJ1-1; no clear D gene. The CDR3 sequence is 15 residues long. CDR1 and CDR2 (germline): SGHDT, YYEEEE. Deletions cut 5 bases from V and 0 bases from J, with 14 bases between. This CDR3 is CASSKLRVMNTEAFF. The CDR3 nucleotides are TGTGCCAGCAGTAAATTGAGGGTGATGAACACTGAAGCTTTCTTT.

The V call is TRBV25-1, the J call TRBJ1-5; D uncertain. The V and J ends lost 2 bases and 13 bases respectively, with 12 bases between them. The CDR3 totals 12 residues. Germline CDR1 is MGHDK and CDR2 is SYGVNS. The CDR3 coding sequence is TGTGCCAGCAGTGAACCGACCGGAGCGCAGCATTTT. Its protein product is CASSEPTGAQHF.

This clone was seen only a few times. The genes are TRBV5-1 and TRBJ2-7; D possibly corresponds to TRBD1 (5 bases). Germline values: CDR1 SGHRS, CDR2 YFSETQ. The CDR3 length is 12 residues. V was pared by 4 bases and J by 2 bases, with 7 bases between. The CDR3 nucleotides are TGCGCCAGCAGCCCGGACACCTACGAGCAGTACTTC. Its protein is CASSPDTYEQYF.